This record concerns one T cell receptor beta chain sequence. A mixed TRB-A/B primer pool amplified rearranged TRB by multiplex touch-down PCR. One entry per CDR3 protein, called by TCRdb with MiXCR from the multiplex PCR reads. The repertoire consists of about 4,700 distinct CDR3 sequences, with under 45% occurring once and the leading ten covering 3.5% to 4%. The CDR3 is 15 residues long. The V and J ends lost 0 bases and 0 bases respectively, with 8 bases between them. The V gene's germline CDR1 is MNHEY and CDR2 SVGAGI. The data are from a study of T cell repertoires in aging, cancer and after chemotherapy. About the research overall: Chronic lymphocytic leukemia patients on fludarabine- or bendamustine-based regimens gave paired samples before and after chemotherapy.

The template was genomic DNA from peripheral blood, not RNA. This TCR was recovered from a human donor with a blood cancer. Material: blood. The chain recombines TRBV6-5 with TRBJ1-1; D is ambiguous. The CDR3 is CASSYSRTLNTEAFF. The DNA of the CDR3 is TGTGCCAGCAGTTACTCGAGAACCTTGAACACTGAAGCTTTCTTT.